This T cell receptor beta chain was sequenced in a study of blood T cells in healthy people across ages. In the study overall: Capturing about one barcoded beta molecule per two T cells was achieved by template switching. Study findings and constraints: The study found more naive CD4+ cells and higher diversity in long-lived than aged donors. Lack of knowledge of donor CMV status possibly confounded expanded clonotype changes.

The V end lost 3 bases, the J end lost 6 bases, and 12 bases lay between the germline ends. The CDR3 spans 13 residues. Germline lookup yields CDR1 DFQATT and CDR2 SNEGSKA (reference sequence). This clonotype was recorded many times. The target antigen is unknown. A sample-barcoded 5' primer and a J-beta primer mix were used in a second PCR of roughly 7 to 11 cycles. TCRdb fed the 5' RACE reads into MiXCR, producing one record per CDR3 protein. Of more than 550,000 distinct CDR3 sequences detected, approximately 22% appear once; the ten largest clones hold about 22%. This receptor was taken from a man in his 70s in good health. The gene calls are TRBV20-1 and TRBJ2-1; D perhaps matches TRBD2 (6 bases). The sequenced sample consisted of blood. The DNA for the CDR3 is TGCAGTGCTAGTCCCTCGACTAGCAATGAGCAGTTCTTC. This codes for CSASPSTSNEQFF.